The source of this TCR beta chain is a study of blood T cell repertoires in COVID-19. About the research overall: COVID-19 samples collected from the United States, Italy and Spain covered acute and convalescent phases. T cells, B-cell-depleted T cells, or PBMCs supplied cDNA or gDNA.

How the authors handled the data: Scientists estimated how many nucleated cells there were by amplifying reference gene primers. Profiled with immunoSEQ multiplex PCR; TCRdb holds only in-frame clones, not every one. From that table come the V and J calls and clone size; the DNA was used to work out D and trimming. The sample records around 260,000 clones, about 88% being singletons. The sequencing sample was made of peripheral blood. This sequence originates from a man between 18 and 35 years old with active or convalescent COVID-19.

CDR3 sequence: CASSLGAAPAYEQYF. CDR3 DNA sequence: TGTGCCAGCAGTTTGGGGGCAGCACCTGCCTACGAGCAGTACTTC. V usage is TRBV27 and J usage is TRBJ2-7, with a weak D call TRBD1 (6 bases). V dropped 3 bases and J dropped 2 bases, with 14 bases sitting between them. Germline values: CDR1 MNHEY, CDR2 SMNVEV (reference sequence). The CDR3 contains 15 residues.